The table lists the clone carrying this T cell receptor (beta chain) with a count of one. This specimen comes from a study of blood T cell repertoires in COVID-19. Study summary: The study drew acute and convalescent COVID-19 samples from the United States, Italy and Spain. Sample material is recorded as cDNA or gDNA derived from T cells, B-cell-depleted T cells, or PBMCs.

The authors' processing: Nucleated cell number was recorded as an estimate derived from reference gene primer amplification. Clones were sequenced by immunoSEQ multiplex PCR, and TCRdb holds only the in-frame ones, with some missing. V and J calls plus clone size are reproduced from that table; the DNA served to infer D and trimming. This table has 95,000 to 110,000 clones, roughly 91% appearing once. This CDR3 comprises 13 residues. Trimming cost V 8 bases and J 0 bases, with 8 bases left between them. Per germline, CDR1 LNHDA and CDR2 SQIVND (reference sequence). Sequenced input: peripheral blood. The clonotype was recovered from a human donor in a cohort sampled during active COVID-19. The genes are TRBV19 and TRBJ1-3; D gene ambiguous. The CDR3 DNA reads TGTGCCAGTGGTGAGGGCTCTGGAAACACCATATATTTT. This sequence encodes CASGEGSGNTIYF.